This T cell receptor (beta chain) stems from a study of synovial regulatory T cells in juvenile arthritis (dated by TCRdb to between 2015 and 2016). Background on the whole study: Of the sequenced patients, 5 or 6 received methotrexate, one received methotrexate plus infliximab, three were therapy-naive, and one had no treatment information. Effector T cell subsets were also sequenced in this cohort for comparisons, but the Treg dataset alone covers only blood and synovial fluid Treg cells. The TCR repertoire comparisons covered Treg and Teff subsets from about 10 JIA patients with active disease. TCRbeta CDR3 repertoires of blood iaTreg cells, other blood Treg cells and synovial fluid Treg cells from matched patient samples were compared in the study. The study at large found these results: Blood iaTreg cells showed lower TCR diversity than other blood Treg cells, consistent with antigen-driven expansion. Synovial Treg cells shared more CDR3 sequences with iaTreg cells than with other blood Treg cells; Chao-Jaccard similarity confirmed closer relation. iaTreg TCR repertoires were found to be largely private across patients and to partially overlap with synovial Teff and blood CPL repertoires.

A note on this clone: This receptor's antigen is unknown.

Looking up the germline V gene (reference sequence) yields CDR1 LNHNV and CDR2 YYDKDF. The CDR3 sequence holds 17 residues, the cysteine and phenylalanine included. This entry has no DNA. TCR repertoires were obtained from 11 juvenile idiopathic arthritis patients with active disease who had not reached inactive disease, of whom 3 were polyarticular and 8 were oligoarticular. A median age of around 11 years (range about 2.4-22.9) and a median disease duration of approximately seven years (range 0.2-19.1) were recorded for the TCR-sequenced patients. The samples for TCR repertoire analysis were obtained at two Italian centres. Peripheral blood mononuclear cells were isolated using a Histopaque-1077 density gradient and were cryopreserved in around 90% FCS with approximately 10% DMSO. The method was the immunoSEQ multiplex PCR assay. Adaptive Biotechnologies carried out the TCRbeta CDR3 sequencing. Per the authors' processing: To assess repertoire similarity, the researchers used the Chao-modified Jaccard index along with median clonotype overlap taken from 200 random subsamples at equal sample size. The similarity analyses were run on either productive nucleotide sequences or amino acid sequences translated in silico. Hierarchical clustering with single linkage and t-SNE based on Chao-modified Jaccard distances were applied for the comparison of repertoires. Repertoire diversity was measured with the Renyi index after sample size normalisation across a range of alpha values. The clones in this table, taken by TCRdb from immuneACCESS, are in-frame only. Not every clone is retained; where verified, under half of the shortfall comes from an unresolved V gene, and the cause of the rest is unknown. The DNA gave D and trimming, while V, J and clone size come from that table. The sample's table lists a count of about 9,500 clones. Around 2% of the sample rests with the top ten.

This receptor was obtained from a donor younger than 30 with juvenile idiopathic arthritis. Input material: Treg cells from blood. The sample's cell subset or site label, in plain terms: remaining (HLA-DR-negative) circulating blood Treg cells. Rearrangement joined TRBV15 to TRBJ1-5; TCRdb gives TRBD1 as the D gene, but with no DNA this cannot be confirmed. The CDR3 reads CATSRVQGQVGSQPQHF.